These 18 T cell receptor beta chains came from one sample sequenced in a study of blood T cell repertoires in COVID-19. Profiling relied on immunoSEQ multiplex PCR, and the TCRdb table lists in-frame clones only, not all of them. This table has approximately 80,000 clones, 81% appearing once. Specimen: peripheral blood. The origin of the receptors is a man older than 75 with acute or convalescent COVID-19.

The rearrangement uses TRBV29-1 and TRBJ1-1; 8 bases match TRBD1. J was trimmed by 0 bases and V by 7 bases; bases with no gene match: 7. The CDR3 spans 14 residues. CDR1 and CDR2 from the germline V gene are SQVTM and ANQGSEA. CDR3 in amino acids: CSAKRQGMNTEAFF. As DNA, the CDR3 is TGCAGCGCCAAGAGACAGGGGATGAACACTGAAGCTTTCTTT.

V gene TRBV6-5 combines with J gene TRBJ1-2, with 9 bases aligning to TRBD1. The CDR3 is made up of 16 amino acids. Trimming at V came to 0 bases and at J to 4 bases, leaving 6 bases not matched to a gene. Germline-derived CDR1 and CDR2 are MNHEY and SVGAGI. CDR3 residues: CASSYSQDRGAYGYTF. CDR3 DNA sequence: TGTGCCAGCAGTTACTCCCAAGACAGGGGGGCCTATGGCTACACCTTC.

This chain joins TRBV7-8 and TRBJ1-1, with a possible D match to TRBD1 (5 bases). Germline CDR1 reads SGHVS; CDR2 reads FQNEAQ. The length of the CDR3 is 13 residues. Trimming cost V 1 base and J 6 bases, with 9 bases left between them. The CDR3 region is CASSLDRWAEAFF. The CDR3 nucleotides are TGTGCCAGCAGCTTAGACAGGTGGGCTGAAGCTTTCTTT.

The chain couples TRBV3-1 (or the pseudogene TRBV3-2) to TRBJ1-6, with TRBD1 matching 9 bases. V was clipped by 4 bases and J by 6 bases; unmatched bases: 4. The CDR3 spans 15 residues. Germline CDR1 is LGHDT and CDR2 is YNNKEL (reference sequence). The CDR3, as DNA: TGTGCCAGCAGCCCGTGGACAGGGGCTAATTCACCCCTCCACTTT. Its protein product is CASSPWTGANSPLHF.

V usage is TRBV27 and J usage is TRBJ2-7; D not certain. Looked up from germline, CDR1 is MNHEY and CDR2 is SMNVEV (reference sequence). The CDR3 loop spans 16 amino acids. V lost 0 bases, J lost 3 bases, and 15 bases lay in between. CDR3 bases: TGTGCCAGCAGTTTATCCTCCCTCGACTTACTCTACGAGCAGTACTTC. As protein: CASSLSSLDLLYEQYF.

This clone was picked up a small number of times. The V call is TRBV27, the J call TRBJ2-7, with D maybe TRBD2 (5 bases). Germline CDR1 is MNHEY and CDR2 is SMNVEV (reference sequence). Trimming removed 5 bases from V and 5 bases from J, with 19 bases in between. CDR3 size: 15 residues. CDR3 DNA: TGTGCCAGCAGTCCGTCGTCGGGAAGGAGAGACGAGCAGTACTTC. Translation gives CASSPSSGRRDEQYF.

The chain joins TRBV19 to TRBJ2-6; D is possibly TRBD1 (6 bases). Trimming shortened V by 2 bases and J by 0 bases, and 11 bases separated the two germline ends. CDR3 length: 17 residues. The germline CDR1 and CDR2 sequences are LNHDA and SQIVND (reference sequence). The DNA of the CDR3 is TGTGCCAGTAGTATAATGGGACAAGACTCTGGGGCCAACGTCCTGACTTTC. It encodes CASSIMGQDSGANVLTF.

This clone was seen once. The V and J genes are TRBV28 and TRBJ1-4; D possibly corresponds to TRBD1 (6 bases). There are 15 residues in the CDR3. Germline V gene data show CDR1 as MDHEN and CDR2 as SYDVKM. V was pared by 6 bases and J by 0 bases, with 11 bases between. Here the CDR3 DNA reads TGTGCCAGCAGCTTAGGGGGGTCAACTAATGAAAAACTGTTTTTT. It codes for CASSLGGSTNEKLFF. The full variable domain, completed using reference TRBV28 and TRBJ1-4, is DVKVTQSSRYLVKRTGEKVFLECVQDMDHENMFWYRQDPGLGLRLIYFSYDVKMKEKGDIPEGYSVSREKKERFSLILESASTNQTSMYLCASSLGGSTNEKLFFGSGTQLSVL.

This sequence joins TRBV4-2 and TRBJ1-2, with 7 bases aligning to TRBD1. Trimming removed 2 bases from V and 3 bases from J; junction bases left unmatched: 6. This CDR3 has 15 amino acids. Germline lookup yields CDR1 LGHNA and CDR2 YNFKEQ. DNA of the CDR3: TGTGCCAGCAGCCAACTAGACAGGGAGGACTATGGCTACACCTTC. Translated, it gives CASSQLDREDYGYTF.

The chain is built from TRBV3-1 (or the pseudogene TRBV3-2) and TRBJ1-3; D remains unclear. V lost 1 base and J lost 4, with 8 bases in between. In germline, CDR1 is LGHDT, CDR2 YNNKEL (reference sequence). The CDR3 has 14 residues. The CDR3 loop reads CASSQGGGGNTIYF. Written as DNA, the CDR3 is TGTGCCAGCAGCCAAGGGGGAGGAGGAAACACCATATATTTT.

Points on this clone: This may stem from a read error, because a much larger clone lies one nucleotide away. This chain uses TRBV7-9 with TRBJ2-2; 10 bases fit TRBD1. The V gene end was trimmed by 5 bases and the J gene end by 6 bases; junction bases not matched to a gene: 3. The CDR3 runs 14 residues. In germline, CDR1 is SEHNR, CDR2 FQNEAQ (reference sequence). For the CDR3, the DNA is TGTGCCAGCAGCCAGACAGGGGGCTCCGGGGAGCTGTTTTTT. It yields the protein CASSQTGGSGELFF.

This chain uses TRBV5-1 with TRBJ1-1, with 9 positions matching TRBD1. The germline gives CDR1 SGHRS, CDR2 YFSETQ. V shed 3 bases and J 5 bases; nucleotides not matched to a gene: 5. The length of the CDR3 is 14 residues. In DNA form, the CDR3 reads TGCGCCAGCAGCTCACAGGGGGCCGGGACTGAAGCTTTCTTT. It translates to CASSSQGAGTEAFF.

The table lists this clone with a count of one. The chain joins TRBV4-1 to TRBJ1-4, with 10 positions matching TRBD1. Trimming cost V 4 bases and J 0 bases; bases outside gene matches: 5. Per germline, CDR1 MGHRA and CDR2 YSYEKL. This CDR3 is built from 17 residues. In DNA form, the CDR3 reads TGCGCCAGCAGCCTGGGACAGGGGACTGCAACTAATGAAAAACTGTTTTTT. Translating it yields CASSLGQGTATNEKLFF.

This clone occurred once. This chain joins TRBV19 and TRBJ2-3; D is possibly TRBD2 (5 bases). The CDR3 is 15 residues long. The germline V gene encodes CDR1 LNHDA and CDR2 SQIVND (reference sequence). V was cut by 5 bases and J by 2 bases, with 14 bases left in between. CDR3 amino acids: CASSFRSGITDTQYF. As DNA, the CDR3 is TGTGCCAGTAGTTTCAGGAGCGGTATCACAGATACGCAGTATTTT. Filled out from reference TRBV19 and TRBJ2-3, the complete variable domain reads DGGITQSPKYLFRKEGQNVTLSCEQNLNHDAMYWYRQDPGQGLRLIYYSQIVNDFQKGDIAEGYSVSREKKESFPLTVTSAQKNPTAFYLCASSFRSGITDTQYFGPGTRLTVL.

This chain connects TRBV28 to TRBJ1-2, with TRBD1 matching 7 bases. Germline lookup yields CDR1 MDHEN and CDR2 SYDVKM. The CDR3 is 13 residues long. J lost 7 bases, V lost 6 bases, and 8 bases had no gene match. DNA of the CDR3: TGTGCCAGCAGACCTGACAGGGTACGTGGCTACACCTTC. Encoded protein: CASRPDRVRGYTF.

This clone has only one observation. The genes are TRBV18 and TRBJ2-7; 8 nucleotides align to TRBD1. Germline trimming cut 3 bases from V and 5 bases from J; bases unmatched to any gene: 9. The CDR3 runs to 15 residues. The germline V gene has CDR1 KGHSH and CDR2 LQKENI. DNA for the CDR3: TGTGCCAGCTCACCCCAATACGGACAGGGTGACGAGCAGTACTTC. It encodes CASSPQYGQGDEQYF.

In regard to this clone: Distinct nucleotide sequences in the sample also encode this CDR3. This chain joins TRBV7-3 and TRBJ2-2; 8 bases are a match to TRBD2. V gave up 5 bases and J gave up 2 bases; unmatched junction bases: 4. The CDR3 runs 15 residues. From germline, CDR1 is SGHTA and CDR2 FQGTGA. The CDR3 bases are TGTGCCAGCAGCCCGGGGGGGGCAAACACCGGGGAGCTGTTTTTT. Translation: CASSPGGANTGELFF.

V usage is TRBV18 and J usage is TRBJ2-5; perhaps TRBD1 as D (5 bases). This CDR3 contains 13 residues. With 3 bases removed from V and 2 bases from J, the gap between germline ends came to 7 bases. Germline CDR1 reads KGHSH; CDR2 reads LQKENI. In DNA, the CDR3 is TGTGCCAGCTCACCCCCAGGGCAAGAGACCCAGTACTTC. Protein sequence: CASSPPGQETQYF.